This is a list of T cell receptor beta chains from one sample in a study of blood T cell repertoires in COVID-19. Clones were read by immunoSEQ multiplex PCR, and TCRdb kept only the in-frame ones, dropping some. The sample shows hundreds of thousands of clones, about 86% of them seen only once. Source material: PBMCs or T cells enriched from blood (not recorded which). The receptors derive from a man under 40 with acute COVID-19. CDR3s include the opening cysteine and the closing phenylalanine or tryptophan. A D gene is named only where the DNA matches it firmly. Expanded clones are given a class, and other clones once, few, many or no size at all.

v_call,j_call,d_call,clone_size,cdr3_aa,cdr3_nt
TRBV18,TRBJ1-1,TRBD1,.,CASSPTDRLEAFF,TGTGCCAGCTCACCTACGGACAGGCTTGAAGCTTTCTTT
TRBV6-5,TRBJ1-1,.,.,CASSYGGGGTEAFF,TGTGCCAGCAGTTACGGGGGGGGTGGCACTGAAGCTTTCTTT
TRBV30,TRBJ1-5,.,.,CAWRGTGNQPQHF,TGTGCCTGGAGAGGGACTGGGAATCAGCCCCAGCATTTT
TRBV6-2/TRBV6-3,TRBJ2-4,.,.,CASSDTGGLFNIQYF,TGTGCCAGCAGCGACACTGGGGGCCTATTCAACATTCAGTACTTC
TRBV5-1,TRBJ2-3,.,.,CASAIQGETDTQYF,TGCGCCAGCGCCATACAGGGAGAGACAGATACGCAGTATTTT
TRBV7-2,TRBJ1-1,.,.,CASSLLMNTEAFF,TGTGCCAGCAGCTTATTAATGAACACTGAAGCTTTCTTT
TRBV9,TRBJ2-1,TRBD2,.,CASSVTGTSGSSSYNEQFF,TGTGCCAGCAGCGTGACCGGGACTAGCGGTTCCAGCTCCTACAATGAGCAGTTCTTC
TRBV4-1,TRBJ2-1,.,.,CASSQDYDGGYSYNEQFF,TGCGCCAGCAGCCAAGATTACGATGGCGGGTACTCCTACAATGAGCAGTTCTTC
TRBV5-6,TRBJ2-2,TRBD1,.,CASSRRAGGALGTGELFF,TGTGCCAGCAGCCGACGCGCAGGGGGCGCGTTGGGCACCGGGGAGCTGTTTTTT
TRBV12-5,TRBJ1-5,.,.,CASGFDGLRQPQHF,TGTGCTAGTGGTTTCGACGGACTAAGACAGCCCCAGCATTTT
TRBV27,TRBJ2-5,.,.,CASSSHGTQYF,TGTGCCAGCAGTTCCCACGGGACCCAGTACTTC
TRBV6-5,TRBJ1-1,TRBD1,once,CATRQGTIPEAFF,TGTGCCACCCGACAGGGGACTATACCTGAAGCTTTCTTT
TRBV4-3,TRBJ1-1,.,.,CASSQDSFGNTEAFF,TGCGCCAGCAGCCAAGATAGTTTCGGGAACACTGAAGCTTTCTTT
TRBV28,TRBJ1-4,.,.,CASSPDSWNEKLFF,TGTGCCAGCAGTCCGGACAGCTGGAATGAAAAACTGTTTTTT
TRBV29-1,TRBJ1-1,TRBD1,.,CSARTGFMTEAFF,TGCAGCGCCCGGACAGGGTTCATGACTGAAGCTTTCTTT
TRBV6-2/TRBV6-3,TRBJ1-1,TRBD1,.,CASSFPWTGRNTEAFF,TGTGCCAGCAGTTTCCCCTGGACAGGAAGGAACACTGAAGCTTTCTTT
TRBV7-2,TRBJ2-1,.,.,CASSLDGGVRGNEQFF,TGTGCCAGCAGCTTAGATGGCGGGGTACGTGGCAATGAGCAGTTCTTC
TRBV3-1/TRBV3-2,TRBJ1-3,TRBD1,.,CASSQDHPGQPSGNTIYF,TGTGCCAGCAGCCAAGATCACCCGGGACAGCCGTCTGGAAACACCATATATTTT